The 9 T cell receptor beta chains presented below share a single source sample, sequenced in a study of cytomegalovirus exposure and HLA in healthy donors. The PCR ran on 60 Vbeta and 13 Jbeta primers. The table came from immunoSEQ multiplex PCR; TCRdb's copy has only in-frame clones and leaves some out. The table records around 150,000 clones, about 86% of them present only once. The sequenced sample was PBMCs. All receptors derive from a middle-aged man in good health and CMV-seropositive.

In nucleotides, the CDR3 is TGTGCCAGCAAGAAAACGGACAGGATCCAAGAGACCCAGTACTTC. Translating gives CASKKTDRIQETQYF. V is TRBV2 and J is TRBJ2-5; 7 bases match TRBD1. Germline V CDR1 and CDR2: SNHLY, FYNNEI. CDR3 size: 15 residues. V lost 7 bases, J lost 1 base, and 9 bases stayed unmatched.

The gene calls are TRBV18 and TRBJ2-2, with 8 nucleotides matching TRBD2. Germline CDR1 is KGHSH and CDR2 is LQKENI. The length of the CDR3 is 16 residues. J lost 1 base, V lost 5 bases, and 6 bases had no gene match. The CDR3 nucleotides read TGTGCCAGCTCAGCGAGCGGGAGTGGGAACACCGGGGAGCTGTTTTTT. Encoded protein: CASSASGSGNTGELFF.

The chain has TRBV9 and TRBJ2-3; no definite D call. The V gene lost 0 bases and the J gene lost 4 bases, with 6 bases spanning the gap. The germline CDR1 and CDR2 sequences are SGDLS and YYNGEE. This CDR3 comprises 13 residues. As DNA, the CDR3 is TGTGCCAGCAGCGTAGGCCGGTCAGATACGCAGTATTTT. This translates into CASSVGRSDTQYF.

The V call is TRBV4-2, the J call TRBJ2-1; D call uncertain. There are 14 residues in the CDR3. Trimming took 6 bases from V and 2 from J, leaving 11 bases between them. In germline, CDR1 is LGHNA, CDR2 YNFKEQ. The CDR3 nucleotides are TGTGCCAGCAGTTCGGAGCCGACCTACAATGAGCAGTTCTTC. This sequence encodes CASSSEPTYNEQFF.

The CDR3 reads CASSYSRGGKKGEAFF. In nucleotides, the CDR3 is TGTGCCAGCAGTTACTCTAGGGGGGGGAAAAAGGGTGAAGCTTTCTTT. The chain recombines TRBV6-6 with TRBJ1-1; a weak D match, TRBD1 (6 bases). Trimming stripped 0 bases from V and 7 bases from J, with 18 bases between. The germline V gene encodes CDR1 MNHNY and CDR2 SVGAGI (reference sequence). This CDR3 is 16 amino acids long.

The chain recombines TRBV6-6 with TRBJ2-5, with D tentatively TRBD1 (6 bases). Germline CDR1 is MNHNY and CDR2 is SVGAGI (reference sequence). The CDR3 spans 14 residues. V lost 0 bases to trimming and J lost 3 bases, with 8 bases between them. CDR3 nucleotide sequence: TGTGCCAGCAGTTACTCGAACAGGGAAGAGACCCAGTACTTC. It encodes CASSYSNREETQYF.

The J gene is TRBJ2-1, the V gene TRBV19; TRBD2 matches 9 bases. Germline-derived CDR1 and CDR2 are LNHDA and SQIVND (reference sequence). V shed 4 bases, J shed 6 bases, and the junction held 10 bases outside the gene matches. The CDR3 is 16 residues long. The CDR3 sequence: CASSRTMAGGLNEQFF. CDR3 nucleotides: TGTGCCAGTAGTAGGACGATGGCGGGAGGGCTCAATGAGCAGTTCTTC.

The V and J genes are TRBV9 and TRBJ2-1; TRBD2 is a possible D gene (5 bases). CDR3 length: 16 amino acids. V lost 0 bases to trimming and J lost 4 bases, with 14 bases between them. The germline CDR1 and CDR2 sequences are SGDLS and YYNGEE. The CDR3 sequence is CASSVDLSGVYNEQFF. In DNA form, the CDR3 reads TGTGCCAGCAGCGTAGACCTCAGCGGTGTTTACAATGAGCAGTTCTTC.

The CDR3 reads CASSFLAGGPKQYF. The CDR3 DNA sequence: TGTGCCAGCAGCTTTCTAGCGGGGGGGCCGAAGCAGTACTTC. V is TRBV7-9 and J is TRBJ2-7; 12 nucleotides agree with TRBD2. Germline CDR1 and CDR2: SEHNR and FQNEAQ (reference sequence). This CDR3 has 14 amino acids. The V gene end was trimmed by 3 bases and the J gene end by 8 bases; junction bases not matched to a gene: 5.